This is a list of T cell receptor beta chains from one sample in a study of blood T cells in healthy people across ages. In TCRdb, the 5' RACE reads were re-called with MiXCR into one record per CDR3 protein. Of roughly 1,100,000 distinct CDR3 sequences listed, approximately 25% are singletons. This same sample was also taken into another study, of T cells of mothers and their children.

The source material was blood. Source of these receptors: a girl aged 2-10 years in good health. CDR3s include the opening cysteine and the closing phenylalanine or tryptophan. The order of the fields is D gene, clone size, V gene, J gene, CDR3 protein, CDR3 DNA. D genes are given only for firm matches. Expanded clones get a size class; other rows say once, few or many, or leave the size out.

-	many	TRBV27	TRBJ2-7	CASSLEQGEQYF	TGTGCCAGCAGTCTCGAACAGGGCGAGCAGTACTTC
-	few	TRBV9	TRBJ2-6	CASSVRREDRSGLSGANVLTF	TGTGCCAGCAGCGTACGGAGGGAGGACCGTAGCGGCCTCTCTGGGGCCAACGTCCTGACTTTC
-	-	TRBV12-3/TRBV12-4	TRBJ2-5	CASSLELGGTQYF	TGTGCCAGCAGTTTAGAATTGGGTGGGACCCAGTACTTC
-	-	TRBV7-2	TRBJ2-1	CASSDRTRAEQFF	TGTGCCAGCAGCGACCGAACTAGGGCTGAGCAGTTCTTC
-	-	TRBV28	TRBJ2-4	CASSLVTLSLAKNIQYF	TGTGCCAGCAGTTTAGTGACACTTTCACTAGCCAAAAACATTCAGTACTTC
TRBD2	few	TRBV4-1	TRBJ2-7	CASSQDSPISGALYEQYF	TGCGCCAGCAGCCAAGATTCCCCAATCAGCGGGGCCCTCTACGAGCAGTACTTC
-	-	TRBV28	TRBJ2-1	CASSSPYLAEPNEQFF	TGTGCCAGCAGTTCGCCTTACTTAGCGGAACCTAATGAGCAGTTCTTC
-	few	TRBV25-1	TRBJ2-2	CASSEFGGPGELFF	TGTGCCAGCAGTGAATTCGGAGGCCCCGGGGAGCTGTTTTTT
TRBD1	-	TRBV19	TRBJ2-7	CASSAADRGYEQYF	TGTGCCAGTAGTGCCGCGGACAGGGGCTACGAGCAGTACTTC
-	-	TRBV20-1	TRBJ2-3	CSARSLQAASTDTQYF	TGCAGTGCTAGATCGCTCCAGGCCGCTAGCACAGATACGCAGTATTTT
-	few	TRBV4-1	TRBJ2-5	CASSRAPGTTQETQYF	TGCGCCAGCAGCCGCGCCCCCGGAACGACACAAGAGACCCAGTACTTC
TRBD2	-	TRBV29-1	TRBJ2-7	CSVRPLAGEGEQYF	TGCAGCGTCCGCCCCCTAGCGGGCGAGGGAGAGCAGTACTTC
-	-	TRBV7-2	TRBJ2-5	CASSLPSGRDSQETQYF	TGTGCCAGCAGCCTCCCATCGGGGCGAGACTCTCAAGAGACCCAGTACTTC
-	-	TRBV5-1	TRBJ2-1	CASSLGAGSYNEQFF	TGCGCCAGCAGTTTGGGGGCGGGGAGCTACAATGAGCAGTTCTTC
-	few	TRBV28	TRBJ1-2	CASSTSPGRYGYTF	TGTGCCAGCAGTACTTCCCCGGGCAGATATGGCTACACCTTC
TRBD2	-	TRBV12-3/TRBV12-4	TRBJ2-1	CASSFRLAGATQPHEQFF	TGTGCCAGCAGTTTTAGGCTAGCGGGTGCGACGCAACCCCATGAGCAGTTCTTC
TRBD2	-	TRBV12-3/TRBV12-4	TRBJ2-1	CASSFSGGQFF	TGTGCCAGCAGTTTCTCGGGGGGTCAGTTCTTC
-	-	TRBV27	TRBJ2-7	CASSPEMFGTYEQYF	TGTGCCAGCAGCCCCGAGATGTTCGGGACCTACGAGCAGTACTTC
-	few	TRBV11-2	TRBJ2-4	CASSLGTIWNIQYF	TGTGCCAGCAGCTTGGGGACAATCTGGAACATTCAGTACTTC
-	few	TRBV3-1	TRBJ1-1	CASSQDLPTEAFF	TGTGCCAGCAGCCAAGACCTGCCCACTGAAGCTTTCTTT
-	many	TRBV12-3/TRBV12-4	TRBJ2-5	CASSFAGGETQYF	TGTGCCAGCAGTTTTGCGGGCGGAGAGACCCAGTACTTC
-	few	TRBV27	TRBJ1-6	CASRQRTSFNNSPLHF	TGTGCCAGCAGACAACGGACATCTTTCAATAATTCACCCCTCCACTTT
-	-	TRBV29-1	TRBJ1-2	CSVEDLGDSYGYTF	TGCAGCGTTGAAGATCTGGGGGACTCCTATGGCTACACCTTC
-	few	TRBV20-1	TRBJ2-5	CSVSIRPSYQETQYF	TGCAGTGTCAGTATTAGGCCGTCGTACCAAGAGACCCAGTACTTC
-	few	TRBV6-5	TRBJ1-1	CAGSAIGGTEAFF	TGTGCCGGCAGTGCCATTGGGGGCACTGAAGCTTTCTTT
-	-	TRBV29-1	TRBJ2-1	CSVEGYNLRDNEQFF	TGCAGCGTTGAGGGATATAACCTCCGAGACAATGAGCAGTTCTTC
TRBD1	few	TRBV29-1	TRBJ1-2	CSDAGGPNYGYTF	TGCAGCGACGCAGGGGGGCCTAACTATGGCTACACCTTC
-	-	TRBV5-6	TRBJ2-7	CASSSPTGSYEQYF	TGTGCCAGCAGCTCCCCGACAGGCTCCTACGAGCAGTACTTC
TRBD1	-	TRBV2	TRBJ2-1	CASSDGQGHNEQFF	TGTGCCAGCAGTGACGGACAGGGTCACAATGAGCAGTTCTTC
-	few	TRBV12-3/TRBV12-4	TRBJ1-2	CASRGDVRGYTF	TGTGCCAGCAGGGGGGACGTTCGTGGCTACACCTTC
-	-	TRBV4-1	TRBJ1-5	CASSQVAGVSDTQHF	TGCGCCAGCAGCCAGGTAGCGGGAGTCTCAGATACGCAGCATTTT
-	-	TRBV4-2	TRBJ2-5	CASSQGSRNTLWHETQYF	TGTGCCAGCAGCCAAGGAAGTAGAAACACCTTGTGGCATGAGACCCAGTACTTC
TRBD2	-	TRBV4-2	TRBJ2-1	CASSQVVLAGVVRNEQFF	TGTGCCAGCAGCCAAGTAGTCCTGGCGGGGGTAGTTAGAAATGAGCAGTTCTTC
-	few	TRBV20-1	TRBJ1-5	CSASLQTGQPQHF	TGCAGTGCTAGTTTGCAGACCGGTCAGCCCCAGCATTTT
-	-	TRBV3-1	TRBJ1-1	CASSQETRGQRVEAFF	TGTGCCAGCAGCCAAGAAACTAGAGGACAGCGGGTTGAAGCTTTCTTT
-	-	TRBV11-2	TRBJ2-1	CASSLDGRYNEQFF	TGTGCCAGCAGCTTAGATGGGCGGTACAATGAGCAGTTCTTC
-	-	TRBV13	TRBJ2-1	CASSWTSPTINEQFF	TGTGCCAGCAGCTGGACTTCTCCTACAATTAATGAGCAGTTCTTC
-	-	TRBV24-1	TRBJ2-3	CAARDSFGTDTQYF	TGTGCCGCCCGCGACAGCTTTGGCACAGATACGCAGTATTTT
-	-	TRBV9	TRBJ1-4	CASSVDGSDEKLFF	TGTGCCAGCAGCGTCGACGGCTCAGATGAAAAACTGTTTTTT
TRBD1	-	TRBV28	TRBJ1-5	CASSSLTGGGNQPQHF	TGTGCCAGCAGTTCCCTAACAGGGGGAGGCAATCAGCCCCAGCATTTT
-	-	TRBV5-1	TRBJ2-7	CASSGRGYEQYF	TGCGCCAGCAGCGGCAGGGGCTACGAGCAGTACTTC
-	-	TRBV5-1	TRBJ2-2	CASVWRTPNTGELFF	TGCGCCAGCGTTTGGAGAACGCCGAACACCGGGGAGCTGTTTTTT
-	-	TRBV12-3/TRBV12-4	TRBJ2-7	CASSRSLFYEQYF	TGTGCCAGCAGTCGTTCGCTTTTCTACGAGCAGTACTTC
-	-	TRBV3-1	TRBJ2-5	CASSQAVETQYF	TGTGCCAGCAGCCAGGCGGTGGAGACCCAGTACTTC
TRBD1	-	TRBV27	TRBJ1-4	CASSLRGLPVEKLFF	TGTGCCAGCAGCCTAAGGGGGCTACCAGTTGAAAAACTGTTTTTT
-	few	TRBV21-1	TRBJ2-3	CASSKMEGDSTDTQYF	TGTGCCAGCAGCAAAATGGAGGGGGACTCAACAGATACGCAGTATTTT
-	-	TRBV29-1	TRBJ2-7	CSAGLSYEQYF	TGCAGCGCGGGCTTATCCTACGAGCAGTACTTC
-	few	TRBV12-3/TRBV12-4	TRBJ1-4	CATLNQGINEKLFF	TGTGCCACCTTAAACCAGGGAATTAATGAAAAACTGTTTTTT
TRBD1	-	TRBV9	TRBJ2-7	CASSPRTGGGGEQYF	TGTGCCAGCAGCCCACGGACAGGGGGAGGTGGCGAGCAGTACTTC
-	few	TRBV25-1	TRBJ1-1	CASSRLTFVEAFF	TGTGCCAGCAGTCGACTAACCTTTGTTGAAGCTTTCTTT
-	-	TRBV20-1	TRBJ2-3	CSASPQGGLSTDTQYF	TGCAGTGCTAGTCCGCAGGGCGGGCTAAGCACAGATACGCAGTATTTT
-	-	TRBV11-2	TRBJ2-3	CASSLGMGTQYF	TGTGCCAGCAGCTTAGGGATGGGTACGCAGTATTTT
-	-	TRBV7-2	TRBJ1-3	CASSLAGASGNTIYF	TGTGCCAGCAGCTTAGCGGGGGCGTCTGGAAACACCATATATTTT
-	-	TRBV7-9	TRBJ1-1	CASRLDGSSGISTEAFF	TGTGCCAGCAGATTAGATGGCAGCTCCGGAATTAGCACTGAAGCTTTCTTT
-	few	TRBV29-1	TRBJ2-7	CSVEAASREQYF	TGCAGCGTTGAGGCCGCGTCTCGGGAGCAGTACTTC
TRBD2	-	TRBV6-1	TRBJ2-3	CASSEALAISTDTQYF	TGTGCCAGCAGTGAGGCACTAGCGATAAGCACAGATACGCAGTATTTT
TRBD1	few	TRBV6-5	TRBJ1-1	CAVQIRGIGTEAFF	TGTGCCGTTCAAATCAGGGGGATCGGCACTGAAGCTTTCTTT
-	-	TRBV7-9	TRBJ2-4	CASSLAESKNIQYF	TGTGCCAGCAGCTTAGCAGAGTCCAAAAACATTCAGTACTTC
TRBD2	-	TRBV20-1	TRBJ2-5	CSVPPGLAGGDKETQYF	TGCAGTGTGCCCCCGGGACTAGCGGGAGGGGATAAAGAGACCCAGTACTTC